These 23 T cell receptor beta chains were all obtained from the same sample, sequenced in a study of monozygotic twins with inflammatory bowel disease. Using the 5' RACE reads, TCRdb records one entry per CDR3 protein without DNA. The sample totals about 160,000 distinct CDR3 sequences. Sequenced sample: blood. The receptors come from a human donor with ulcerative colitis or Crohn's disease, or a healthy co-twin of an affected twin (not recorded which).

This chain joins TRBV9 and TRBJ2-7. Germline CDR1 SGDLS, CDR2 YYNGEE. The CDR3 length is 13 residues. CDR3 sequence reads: CASSIASLGEQYF.

CDR3 sequence reads: CASSLGPLAEGAPYEQYF. V gene TRBV5-6 combines with J gene TRBJ2-7; TCRdb returns TRBD2, unconfirmable since there is no DNA. The CDR3 consists of 18 residues. Germline assignment: CDR1 SGHDT and CDR2 YYEEEE.

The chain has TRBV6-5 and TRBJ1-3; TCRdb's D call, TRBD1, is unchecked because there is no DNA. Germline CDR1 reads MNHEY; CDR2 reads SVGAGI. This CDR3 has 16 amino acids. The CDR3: CASSYTGASSGNTIYF.

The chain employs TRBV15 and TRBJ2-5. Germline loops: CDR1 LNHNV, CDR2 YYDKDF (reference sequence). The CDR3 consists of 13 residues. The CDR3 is CATSTAISGTQYF.

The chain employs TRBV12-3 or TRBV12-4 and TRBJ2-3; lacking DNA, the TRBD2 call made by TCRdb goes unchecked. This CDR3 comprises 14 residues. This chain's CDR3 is CASSFWRGGDTQYF.

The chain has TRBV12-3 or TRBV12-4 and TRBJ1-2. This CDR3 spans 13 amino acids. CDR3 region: CASSFSGSWGYTF.

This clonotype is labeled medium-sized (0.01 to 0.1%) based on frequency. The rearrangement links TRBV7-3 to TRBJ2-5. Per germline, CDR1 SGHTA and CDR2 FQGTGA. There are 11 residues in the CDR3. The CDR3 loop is CASSSKETQYF.

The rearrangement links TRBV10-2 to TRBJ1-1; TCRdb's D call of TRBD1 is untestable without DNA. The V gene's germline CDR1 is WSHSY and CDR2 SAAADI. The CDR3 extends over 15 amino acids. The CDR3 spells CASSDPGRQNTEAFF.

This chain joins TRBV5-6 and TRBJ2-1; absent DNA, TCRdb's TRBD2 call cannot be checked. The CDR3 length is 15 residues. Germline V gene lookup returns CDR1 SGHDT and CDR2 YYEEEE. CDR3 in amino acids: CASSYGLAGVSGQFF. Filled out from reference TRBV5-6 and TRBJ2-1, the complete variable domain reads DAGVTQSPTHLIKTRGQQVTLRCSPKSGHDTVSWYQQALGQGPQFIFQYYEEEERQRGNFPDRFSGHQFPNYSSELNVNALLLGDSALYLCASSYGLAGVSGQFFGPGTRLTVL.

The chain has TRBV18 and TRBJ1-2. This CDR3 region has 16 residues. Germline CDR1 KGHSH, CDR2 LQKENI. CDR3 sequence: CASSQRTAAFLYGYTF.

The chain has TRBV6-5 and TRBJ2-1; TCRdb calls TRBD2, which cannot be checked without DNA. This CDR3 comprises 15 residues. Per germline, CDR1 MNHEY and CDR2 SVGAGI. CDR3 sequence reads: CASSYTSGGYNEQFF.

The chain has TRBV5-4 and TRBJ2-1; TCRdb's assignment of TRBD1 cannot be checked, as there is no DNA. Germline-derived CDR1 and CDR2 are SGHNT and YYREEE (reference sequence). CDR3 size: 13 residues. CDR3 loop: CASSYLQGDEQFF.

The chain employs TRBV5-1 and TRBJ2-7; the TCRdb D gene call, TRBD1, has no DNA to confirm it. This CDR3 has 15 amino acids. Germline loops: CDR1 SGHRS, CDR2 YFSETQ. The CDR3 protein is CASSLQGQYFYEQYF.

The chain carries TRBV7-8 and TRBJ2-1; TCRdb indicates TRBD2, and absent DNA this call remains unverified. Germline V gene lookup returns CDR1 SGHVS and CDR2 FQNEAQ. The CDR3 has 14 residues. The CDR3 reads CASSSWEGYNEQFF.

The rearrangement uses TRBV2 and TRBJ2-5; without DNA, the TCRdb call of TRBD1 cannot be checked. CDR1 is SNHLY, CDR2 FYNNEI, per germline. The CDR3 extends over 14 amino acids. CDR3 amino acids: CASRGDRTAETQYF.

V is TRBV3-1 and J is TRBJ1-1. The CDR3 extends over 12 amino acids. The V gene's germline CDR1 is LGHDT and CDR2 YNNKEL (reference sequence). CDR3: CASSYAGSEAFF.

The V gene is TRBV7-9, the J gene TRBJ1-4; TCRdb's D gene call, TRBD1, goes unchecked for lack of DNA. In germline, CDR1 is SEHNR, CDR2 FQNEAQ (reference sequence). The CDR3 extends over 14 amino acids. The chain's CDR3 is CASSQAPFEEKLFF.

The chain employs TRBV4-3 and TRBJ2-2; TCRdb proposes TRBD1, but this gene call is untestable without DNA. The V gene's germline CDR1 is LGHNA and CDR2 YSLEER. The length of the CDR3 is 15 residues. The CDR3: CASSQGPHDTGELFF.

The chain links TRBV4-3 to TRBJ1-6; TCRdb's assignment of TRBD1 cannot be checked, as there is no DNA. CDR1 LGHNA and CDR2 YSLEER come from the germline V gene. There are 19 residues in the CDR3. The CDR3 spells CASSQERGTDRAESSPLHF.

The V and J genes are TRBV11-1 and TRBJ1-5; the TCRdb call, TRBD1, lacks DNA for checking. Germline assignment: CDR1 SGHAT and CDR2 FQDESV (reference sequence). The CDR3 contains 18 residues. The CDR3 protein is CASSLFPRPRQGNQPQHF.

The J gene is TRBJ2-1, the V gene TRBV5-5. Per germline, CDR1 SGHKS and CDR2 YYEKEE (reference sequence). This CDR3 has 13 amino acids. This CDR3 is CASSFVRNNEQFF.

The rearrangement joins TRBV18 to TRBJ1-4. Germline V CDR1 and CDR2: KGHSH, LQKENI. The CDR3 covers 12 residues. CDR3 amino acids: CASSPSGEKLFF.

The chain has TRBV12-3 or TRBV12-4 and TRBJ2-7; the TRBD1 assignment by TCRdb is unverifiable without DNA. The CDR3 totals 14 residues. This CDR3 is CASTPVRSSYEQYF.